What follows is one T cell receptor (beta chain) and its context. The data were obtained in a study of cytomegalovirus exposure and HLA in healthy donors. With 60 Vbeta and 13 Jbeta primers, the PCR was carried out. Data came from immunoSEQ multiplex PCR; TCRdb stores just in-frame clones and leaves some out. The sample shows more than 95,000 clones, just under 75% of them seen only once. CDR1 and CDR2 from the germline V gene are SQVTM and ANQGSEA. V lost 3 bases, J lost 7 bases, and 8 bases stayed unmatched. The CDR3 runs to 13 residues. The sequence was collected from a man in his 60s in good health and CMV-seropositive. Material for sequencing was PBMCs. This rearrangement joins TRBV29-1 to TRBJ2-5; 7 bases are shared with TRBD2. CDR3 sequence: CSVERQGGGTQYF. The CDR3 region has the DNA TGCAGCGTTGAGAGGCAGGGCGGGGGGACCCAGTACTTC.